This T cell receptor (beta chain) was sequenced for a study of cytomegalovirus exposure and HLA in healthy donors. The overall study: Both the 95 to 150 validation repertoires and the roughly 640 first-cohort repertoires used the same platform, as reported by a later analysis. General study findings and limits: Within the approximately 120 validation repertoires, first-cohort TCR clusters tended to co-occur, according to a later analysis.

Germline V gene lookup returns CDR1 MNHEY and CDR2 SVGAGI. CDR3 size: 13 residues. Trimming took 7 bases from V and 8 from J, leaving 17 bases between them. As concerns this clone: The antigen is unknown.

Sequencing was performed with immunoSEQ multiplex PCR; in TCRdb, only in-frame clones are kept and a portion is missing. The table records 250,000 to 300,000 clones, 90% of them present only once. V usage is TRBV6-5 and J usage is TRBJ1-2; possibly TRBD1 for D (5 bases). This receptor was taken from a woman younger than 35 in good health and CMV-seronegative. The material sequenced was PBMCs. CDR3 DNA sequence: TGTGCCAGCATCAAAAATGGAAGGGGAGGCTACACCTTC. It yields the protein CASIKNGRGGYTF.